This is a list of T cell receptor beta chains from one sample in a study of radiation and T cells in renal cell carcinoma. TCRdb's table, derived via immunoSEQ multiplex PCR, lists solely in-frame clones and lacks some. The table includes 150,000 or so clones, around 89% detected once. The specimen comprised blood, sampled from a patient whose treatment included radiotherapy and nephrectomy. The receptors were sampled from a woman aged 45-59 years with renal cell carcinoma. The CDR3 runs from the conserved cysteine through the conserved F or W. The D gene is left open where the match is weak. Clone size is given for some rows only: seen once, a few or many times, or a class if the clone is expanded.

V: TRBV15; J: TRBJ2-1; D: TRBD2; size: NA; DNA: TGTGCCACCAGCAGAGGGGGCGGGGGGCCTAACAATGAGCAGTTCTTC; CDR3: CATSRGGGGPNNEQFF
V: TRBV6-1; J: TRBJ2-7; D: NA; size: NA; DNA: TGTGCCAGCAGCGATGGCAAGCCCTACGAGCAGTACTTC; CDR3: CASSDGKPYEQYF
V: TRBV27; J: TRBJ2-7; D: NA; size: NA; DNA: TGTGCCAGCAGTTCCACGGGCCTCTTATTC; CDR3: CASSSTGLLF
V: TRBV2; J: TRBJ1-6; D: NA; size: few; DNA: TGTGCCAGCAGTTTATTTACAGGGACCATTAATTCACCCCTCCACTTT; CDR3: CASSLFTGTINSPLHF
V: TRBV7-2; J: TRBJ1-2; D: NA; size: NA; DNA: TGTGCCAGCAGCTACCCGACAGAGAACTATGGCTACACCTTC; CDR3: CASSYPTENYGYTF
V: TRBV5-1; J: TRBJ2-3; D: TRBD2; size: NA; DNA: TGCGCCAGCAGCTGGGGACTAGCGGAAGGCACAGATACGCAGTATTTT; CDR3: CASSWGLAEGTDTQYF
V: TRBV19; J: TRBJ1-1; D: NA; size: NA; DNA: TGTGCCAGTAGTATAGTGGTATGGAACACTGAAGCTTTCTTT; CDR3: CASSIVVWNTEAFF
V: TRBV7-3; J: TRBJ2-2; D: TRBD2; size: NA; DNA: TGTGCCAGCAGCTTGCTCGCGGGGGACCCCACCGGGGAGCTGTTTTTT; CDR3: CASSLLAGDPTGELFF
V: TRBV5-1; J: TRBJ2-5; D: NA; size: NA; DNA: TGCGCCAGCAGCAGGGGAGAGATTCAAGAGACCCAGTACTTC; CDR3: CASSRGEIQETQYF
V: TRBV5-1; J: TRBJ1-1; D: NA; size: NA; DNA: TGCGCCAGCAGCTCGGGACGGGACACTGAAGCTTTCTTT; CDR3: CASSSGRDTEAFF
V: TRBV7-2; J: TRBJ2-1; D: NA; size: NA; DNA: TGTGCCAGCAGCTTAGCACCAGGGGCCGTCTACAATGAGCAGTTCTTC; CDR3: CASSLAPGAVYNEQFF
V: TRBV5-1; J: TRBJ2-5; D: NA; size: NA; DNA: TGCGCCAGCAGCTTGGGGGGAGTCTCGGAGACCCAGTACTTC; CDR3: CASSLGGVSETQYF
V: TRBV6-5; J: TRBJ1-1; D: NA; size: few; DNA: TGTGCCAGCAGTTACAGAGGGAAAGCTTTCTTT; CDR3: CASSYRGKAFF
V: TRBV7-6; J: TRBJ2-3; D: TRBD2; size: once; DNA: TGTGCCAGCAGCTTATATGGGACTAGCGGGGGGCAGGCAGATACGCAGTATTTT; CDR3: CASSLYGTSGGQADTQYF
V: TRBV28; J: TRBJ1-5; D: NA; size: NA; DNA: TGTGCCAGCAGTGATGGACGGACCACTTTCAATCAGCCCCAGCATTTT; CDR3: CASSDGRTTFNQPQHF
V: TRBV9; J: TRBJ1-4; D: NA; size: NA; DNA: TGTGCCAGCAGCGTAGAGGCAACTAATGAAAAACTGTTTTTT; CDR3: CASSVEATNEKLFF
V: TRBV18; J: TRBJ2-3; D: NA; size: NA; DNA: TGTGCCAGCTCCCCCCCGGGTCTCGCGTATACGCAGTATTTT; CDR3: CASSPPGLAYTQYF
V: TRBV5-1; J: TRBJ2-5; D: NA; size: NA; DNA: TGCGCCAGCAGCTTGGCTGTTGCTAGTTTGGGGCTGTACCAAGAGACCCAGTACTTC; CDR3: CASSLAVASLGLYQETQYF
V: TRBV7-9; J: TRBJ2-7; D: NA; size: NA; DNA: TGTGCCAGCAGCTTCCTCGCCTACGAGCAGTACTTC; CDR3: CASSFLAYEQYF
V: TRBV29-1; J: TRBJ2-5; D: TRBD2; size: NA; DNA: TGCAGCGTTGAAAGGCCTAGCGGGGGGAAGATACAAGAGACCCAGTACTTC; CDR3: CSVERPSGGKIQETQYF
V: TRBV6-1; J: TRBJ2-4; D: NA; size: NA; DNA: TGTGCCAGCAGTGAAACGGGAAACATTCAGTACTTC; CDR3: CASSETGNIQYF
V: TRBV7-9; J: TRBJ2-3; D: NA; size: NA; DNA: TGTGCCAGCAGCCCCCAAGGGGACCTAAGCACAGATACGCAGTATTTT; CDR3: CASSPQGDLSTDTQYF
V: TRBV30; J: TRBJ1-4; D: TRBD1; size: NA; DNA: TGTGCCTGGAGTGTTACAGGGGCGTTAGGTGAAAAACTGTTTTTT; CDR3: CAWSVTGALGEKLFF
V: TRBV6-1; J: TRBJ1-1; D: NA; size: NA; DNA: TGTGCCAGCAGTGACGCAGCAGGGTCCTACACTGAAGCTTTCTTT; CDR3: CASSDAAGSYTEAFF
V: TRBV13; J: TRBJ2-7; D: TRBD1; size: NA; DNA: TGTGCCAGCAGCTGGGACAGGGCCGAGCAGTACTTC; CDR3: CASSWDRAEQYF
V: TRBV5-8; J: TRBJ1-4; D: NA; size: NA; DNA: TGTGCCAGCAGCCAAGGACGGAAGGGGACTAATGAAAAACTGTTTTTT; CDR3: CASSQGRKGTNEKLFF
V: TRBV2; J: TRBJ1-2; D: NA; size: NA; DNA: TGTGCCAGCAGTGAATTAACAGGAACAGATGGCTACACCTTC; CDR3: CASSELTGTDGYTF
V: TRBV29-1; J: TRBJ2-7; D: NA; size: NA; DNA: TGCAGCGTTGAAGTGACGGCAACCTACGAGCAGTACTTC; CDR3: CSVEVTATYEQYF
V: TRBV6-1; J: TRBJ1-2; D: NA; size: few; DNA: TGTGCCAGCAGTGAAGAGGTTACACCTTATGGCTACACCTTC; CDR3: CASSEEVTPYGYTF
V: TRBV30; J: TRBJ1-2; D: NA; size: NA; DNA: TGTGCCTGGGGGAGAGACGAAAGCGTTTACTATGGCTACACCTTC; CDR3: CAWGRDESVYYGYTF
V: TRBV18; J: TRBJ1-1; D: NA; size: NA; DNA: TGTGCCAGCTCACCGAATGGGGCGACTGAAGCTTTCTTT; CDR3: CASSPNGATEAFF
V: TRBV7-9; J: TRBJ2-3; D: TRBD2; size: NA; DNA: TGTGCCAGCAGCTTAGATAGCGGGGGGGTCACAGATACGCAGTATTTT; CDR3: CASSLDSGGVTDTQYF
V: TRBV25-1; J: TRBJ1-2; D: NA; size: NA; DNA: TGTGCCAGCAGTGAGACCCGGGACGGCTACACCTTC; CDR3: CASSETRDGYTF
V: TRBV6-1; J: TRBJ2-5; D: TRBD1; size: NA; DNA: TGTGCCAGCAGCCGCACGACAGGGGTGCAAGAGACCCAGTACTTC; CDR3: CASSRTTGVQETQYF
V: TRBV18; J: TRBJ1-2; D: NA; size: NA; DNA: TGTGCCAGCTCACCCGACCTAGGGGGCTATGGCTACACCTTC; CDR3: CASSPDLGGYGYTF
V: TRBV12-5; J: TRBJ2-7; D: NA; size: NA; DNA: TGTGCTATAACAGAGGTAAAGACCTACGAGCAGTACTTC; CDR3: CAITEVKTYEQYF
V: TRBV4-2; J: TRBJ1-1; D: NA; size: NA; DNA: TGTGCCAGCAGTCTGACTTCCATGAACACTGAAGCTTTCTTT; CDR3: CASSLTSMNTEAFF
V: TRBV19; J: TRBJ1-2; D: TRBD1; size: NA; DNA: TGTGCCAGTATGGGACAGGGGGCGTTTGGTGGCTACACCTTC; CDR3: CASMGQGAFGGYTF
V: TRBV19; J: TRBJ1-2; D: NA; size: NA; DNA: TGTGCCAGTAGTACAGGGATGGAGGGCCGATATGGCTACACCTTC; CDR3: CASSTGMEGRYGYTF
V: TRBV5-1; J: TRBJ1-1; D: NA; size: NA; DNA: TGCGCCAGCAGCCTCGACACCACTGAAGCTTTCTTT; CDR3: CASSLDTTEAFF
V: TRBV25-1; J: TRBJ2-7; D: TRBD2; size: NA; DNA: TGTGCCAGCAGTGAATACCTAGCGGGGTTCTACGAGCAGTACTTC; CDR3: CASSEYLAGFYEQYF
V: TRBV2; J: TRBJ2-7; D: TRBD2; size: NA; DNA: TGTGCCAGCAGCCCTAGGACTAGCGGGGGGTACGAGCAGTACTTC; CDR3: CASSPRTSGGYEQYF
V: TRBV5-3; J: TRBJ1-1; D: TRBD1; size: NA; DNA: TGTGCCAGAAGCTTGGCGACAGGGCGGAACACTGAAGCTTTCTTT; CDR3: CARSLATGRNTEAFF
V: TRBV5-6; J: TRBJ1-2; D: NA; size: NA; DNA: TGTGCCAGCAGCTTTGACCGGGCCGTCTATGGCTACACCTTC; CDR3: CASSFDRAVYGYTF
V: TRBV6-1; J: TRBJ2-5; D: TRBD2; size: NA; DNA: TGTGCCAGCCACCCTAGCGGGGGGGCGGAGACCCAGTACTTC; CDR3: CASHPSGGAETQYF
V: TRBV5-1; J: TRBJ2-2; D: TRBD2; size: once; DNA: TGCGCCAGCAGCTTGGGACTAGCGGGGTACACCGGGGAGCTGTTTTTT; CDR3: CASSLGLAGYTGELFF
V: TRBV4-2; J: TRBJ1-5; D: TRBD1; size: NA; DNA: TGTGCCAGCAGCCAAGATGGCGACAGGGTAAATCAGCCCCAGCATTTT; CDR3: CASSQDGDRVNQPQHF